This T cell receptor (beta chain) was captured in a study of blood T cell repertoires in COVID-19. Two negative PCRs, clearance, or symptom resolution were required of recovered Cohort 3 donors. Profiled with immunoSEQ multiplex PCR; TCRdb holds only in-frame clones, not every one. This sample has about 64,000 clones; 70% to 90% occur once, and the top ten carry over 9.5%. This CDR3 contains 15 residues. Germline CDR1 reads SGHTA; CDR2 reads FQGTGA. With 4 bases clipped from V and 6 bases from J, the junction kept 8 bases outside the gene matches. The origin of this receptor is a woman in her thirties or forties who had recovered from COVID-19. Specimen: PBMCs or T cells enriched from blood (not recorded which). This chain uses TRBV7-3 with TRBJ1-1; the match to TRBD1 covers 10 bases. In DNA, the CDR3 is TGTGCCAGCAGCTCCCCGGACAGGGGGAATGCTGAAGCTTTCTTT. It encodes CASSSPDRGNAEAFF.